The clone carrying this T cell receptor (beta chain) was recorded once. A read error may produce the germline difference seen at one junction end. Germline lookup yields CDR1 LGHDT and CDR2 YNNKEL (reference sequence). The CDR3 runs 17 residues. The source of the sample is a study of CD8 T cells in Susac syndrome. RNA totalling about 0.45 to 1 ug underwent reverse transcription with random hexamers. With immunoSEQ multiplex PCR, TCR beta CDR3 was amplified across 54 Vbeta and 13 Jbeta. TCRdb recomputed calls from the immunoSEQ multiplex PCR reads with MiXCR, one row per CDR3 protein. The data hold some 110,000 distinct CDR3 sequences, with 80% to 95% observed a single time. CD8+ and CD4+ T cells from blood underwent TCR beta sequencing, which was carried out in a high-throughput format.

The V and J genes are TRBV3-1 and TRBJ2-5, with D possibly called TRBD1 or TRBD2 (5 bases each). The source is a human donor with multiple sclerosis. Sequencing used CD8+ T cells from PBMCs. The CDR3 DNA follows: TGTGCCAGCAGTCAAGGGGTAGCGAGGCCCCACAGGGAGACCCAGTACTTC. Translated: CASSQGVARPHRETQYF.